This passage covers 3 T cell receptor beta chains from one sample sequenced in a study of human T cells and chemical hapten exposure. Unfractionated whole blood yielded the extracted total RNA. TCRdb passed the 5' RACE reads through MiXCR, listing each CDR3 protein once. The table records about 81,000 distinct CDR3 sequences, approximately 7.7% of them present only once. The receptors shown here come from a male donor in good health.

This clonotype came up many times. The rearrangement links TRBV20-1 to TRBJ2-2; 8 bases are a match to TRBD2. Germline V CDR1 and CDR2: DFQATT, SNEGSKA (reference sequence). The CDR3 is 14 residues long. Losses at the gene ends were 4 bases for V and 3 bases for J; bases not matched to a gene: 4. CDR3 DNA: TGCAGTGCTAAACGGGAGGGCGACACCGGGGAGCTGTTTTTT. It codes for CSAKREGDTGELFF.

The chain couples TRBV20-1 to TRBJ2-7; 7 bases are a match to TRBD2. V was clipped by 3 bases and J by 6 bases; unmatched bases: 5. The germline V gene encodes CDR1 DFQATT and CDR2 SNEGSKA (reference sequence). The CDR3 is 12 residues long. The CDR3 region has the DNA TGCAGTGCTAGGAGGGGAGGGAGCGAGCAGTACTTC. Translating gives CSARRGGSEQYF.

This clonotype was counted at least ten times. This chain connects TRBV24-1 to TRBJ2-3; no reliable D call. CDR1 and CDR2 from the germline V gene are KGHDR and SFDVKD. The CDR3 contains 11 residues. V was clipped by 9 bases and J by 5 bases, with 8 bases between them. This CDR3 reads CATQYRDTQYF. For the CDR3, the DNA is TGTGCCACCCAGTACAGAGATACGCAGTATTTT.